Listed here is a single T cell receptor beta chain. After re-calling the 5' RACE reads, TCRdb lists one entry per CDR3 protein, DNA absent. This sample's table has about 550,000 distinct CDR3 sequences. The CDR3 runs to 13 residues. Germline CDR1 reads LGHDT; CDR2 reads YNNKEL (reference sequence). This sample is drawn from a study of T cells expressing NK-cell markers. Study information: Repertoires of TCR beta were obtained from T cells sorted as CD3+CD56+NKG2C+, CD3+CD56+NKG2C- and CD3+CD56-NKG2C+. Within the sequenced cohort of eight donors, seven exhibited HCMV seropositivity and one was seronegative.

The sequence derives from a man between 18 and 29 years old in good health. The sample was blood T cells: a sorted CD56 or NKG2C T cell subset, CD4+ or CD8+ T cells, or bulk PBMC T cells (not recorded which). The J gene is TRBJ2-3, the V gene TRBV3-1; TCRdb selects TRBD1, and the lack of DNA leaves this call unchecked. CDR3: CASSQARRDTQYF.